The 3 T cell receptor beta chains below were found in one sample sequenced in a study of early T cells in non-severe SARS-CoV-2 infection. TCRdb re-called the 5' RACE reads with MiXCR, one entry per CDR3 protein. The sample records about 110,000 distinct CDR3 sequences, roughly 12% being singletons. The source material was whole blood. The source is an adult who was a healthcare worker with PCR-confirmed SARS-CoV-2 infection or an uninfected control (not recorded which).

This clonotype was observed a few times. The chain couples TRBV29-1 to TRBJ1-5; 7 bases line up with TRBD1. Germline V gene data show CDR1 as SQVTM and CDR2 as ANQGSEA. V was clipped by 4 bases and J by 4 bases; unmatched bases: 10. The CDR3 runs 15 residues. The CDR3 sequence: CSVGQGGGGNQPQHF. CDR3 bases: TGCAGCGTTGGACAGGGCGGCGGAGGGAATCAGCCCCAGCATTTT.

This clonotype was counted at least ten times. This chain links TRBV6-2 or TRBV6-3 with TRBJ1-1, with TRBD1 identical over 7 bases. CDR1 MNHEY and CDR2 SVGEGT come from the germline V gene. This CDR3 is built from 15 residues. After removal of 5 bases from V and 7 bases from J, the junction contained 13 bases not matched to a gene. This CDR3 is CASSDNPGQTIEAFF. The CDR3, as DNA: TGTGCCAGCAGTGATAATCCGGGACAGACGATTGAAGCTTTCTTT.

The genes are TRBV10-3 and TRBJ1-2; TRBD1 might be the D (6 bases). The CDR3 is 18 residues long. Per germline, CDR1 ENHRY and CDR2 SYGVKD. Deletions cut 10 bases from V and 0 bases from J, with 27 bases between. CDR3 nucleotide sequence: TGTGCCACCGACCCAGCTACAGGACAGTCTTCAGCTAACTATGGCTACACCTTC. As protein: CATDPATGQSSANYGYTF.